This T cell receptor beta chain originates from a study of blood T cell repertoires in COVID-19. Only in-frame clones appear in the TCRdb table, and some are missing; sequencing was by immunoSEQ multiplex PCR. The data hold approximately 180,000 clones, with around 80% observed a single time. The CDR3 loop spans 16 amino acids. CDR1 and CDR2 from the germline V gene are ENHRY and SYGVKD. This TCR was sampled from a man aged 45-65 years who had recovered from COVID-19. Sequenced sample: PBMCs or T cells enriched from blood (not recorded which). The chain carries TRBV10-3 and TRBJ1-2; possibly TRBD1 for D (5 bases). CDR3 protein: CATREEGSGLQNGYTF. CDR3 nucleotides: TGTGCGACTAGGGAAGAGGGATCGGGACTCCAGAATGGCTACACCTTC.